The 12 T cell receptor beta chains below all came from one sample that was sequenced in a study of OX40 agonist ivuxolimab in advanced cancers. Assay used: immunoSEQ multiplex PCR; TCRdb lists only in-frame clones, some missing. This sample carries about 46,000 clones, about 88% of them seen once, and the ten largest clones take 50% to 60%. Sample: CD4+ or CD8+ T cells sorted from blood, taken in a trial of the OX40 agonist ivuxolimab. These receptors all come from an adult with an advanced solid tumor such as melanoma, head and neck, liver or kidney cancer.

This sequence joins TRBV27 and TRBJ1-2; no firm D call. Germline V gene lookup returns CDR1 MNHEY and CDR2 SMNVEV (reference sequence). Trimming cost V 7 bases and J 8 bases, with 20 bases left between them. The CDR3 covers 14 residues. Written as DNA, the CDR3 is TGTGCCAGCACCCTAGGACGGGGAGGTAACGGCTACACCTTC. This translates into CASTLGRGGNGYTF.

The chain recombines TRBV2 with TRBJ1-4; D gene unclear. CDR3 size: 11 residues. The germline V and J ends were trimmed by 6 bases and 8 bases, with 7 bases remaining between them. Looked up from germline, CDR1 is SNHLY and CDR2 is FYNNEI. The CDR3 bases are TGTGCCAGCAGGACTGTCGAAAAACTGTTTTTT. As protein: CASRTVEKLFF.

The chain joins TRBV2 to TRBJ1-2; 7 nucleotides align to TRBD1. This CDR3 has 15 residues. CDR1 and CDR2 from the germline V gene are SNHLY and FYNNEI. Losses at the gene ends were 6 bases for V and 2 bases for J; bases not matched to a gene: 9. The CDR3: CASRQGQVGNYGYTF. CDR3 nucleotide sequence: TGTGCCAGCAGACAAGGACAGGTCGGAAACTATGGCTACACCTTC. Drawing the rest from reference TRBV2 and TRBJ1-2, the complete variable domain is EPEVTQTPSHQVTQMGQEVILRCVPISNHLYFYWYRQILGQKVEFLVSFYNNEISEKSEIFDDQFSVERPDGSNFTLKIRSTKLEDSAMYFCASRQGQVGNYGYTFGSGTRLTVV.

The gene calls are TRBV6-6 and TRBJ2-2; 14 bases match TRBD2. The CDR3 loop spans 15 amino acids. The V gene end was trimmed by 4 bases and the J gene end by 6 bases; junction bases not matched to a gene: 1. The germline V gene has CDR1 MNHNY and CDR2 SVGAGI (reference sequence). The CDR3 is CASSLTSGGAGELFF. As DNA, the CDR3 is TGTGCCAGCAGTTTGACTAGCGGGGGGGCCGGGGAGCTGTTTTTT.

The genes are TRBV4-2 and TRBJ1-1; D gene ambiguous. V gave up 0 bases and J gave up 5 bases, with 19 bases separating them. Germline loops: CDR1 LGHNA, CDR2 YNFKEQ. The CDR3 sequence is 17 residues long. CDR3 coding DNA: TGTGCCAGCAGCCAAGAGGACCGGGGAATCCATATTACTGAAGCTTTCTTT. Residues: CASSQEDRGIHITEAFF.

J is TRBJ1-2 and V is TRBV11-2; 9 bases map to TRBD1. V was clipped by 5 bases and J by 6 bases; unmatched bases: 4. This CDR3 region has 13 residues. Germline V gene lookup returns CDR1 SGHAT and CDR2 FQNNGV. The CDR3 loop reads CASSGNRGHGYTF. CDR3 coding DNA: TGTGCCAGCAGCGGGAACAGGGGGCATGGCTACACCTTC.

The chain links TRBV9 to TRBJ1-6; the D is unclear. CDR1 is SGDLS, CDR2 YYNGEE, per germline. The CDR3 is 14 residues long. Trimming removed 2 bases from V and 9 bases from J, with 12 bases in between. The CDR3: CASSVRDEGSPLHF. CDR3 bases: TGTGCCAGCAGCGTCCGGGATGAGGGTTCACCCCTCCACTTT.

The chain employs TRBV7-9 and TRBJ2-1; TRBD1 agrees at 12 bases. V was pared by 5 bases and J by 9 bases, with 11 bases of the junction left unmatched. The V gene's germline CDR1 is SEHNR and CDR2 FQNEAQ (reference sequence). This CDR3 has 16 amino acids. In DNA form, the CDR3 reads TGTGCCAGCAGCGTCCCGGGACAGGGGGCGCTGGGTGAGCAGTTCTTC. Translation gives CASSVPGQGALGEQFF.

V and J are TRBV11-2 and TRBJ1-1; D is uncertain. This CDR3 is 14 amino acids long. The germline V and J ends were trimmed by 0 bases and 9 bases, with 14 bases remaining between them. CDR1 is SGHAT and CDR2 is FQNNGV in the germline V gene. For the CDR3, the DNA is TGTGCCAGCAGCTTAGATCCCGGTGGGAGTCAAGCTTTCTTT. Translating gives CASSLDPGGSQAFF.

The chain employs TRBV4-2 and TRBJ2-3, with D tentatively TRBD1 (5 bases). V was trimmed by 4 bases and J by 5 bases, leaving 7 bases between them. This CDR3 has 12 residues. Germline CDR1 is LGHNA and CDR2 is YNFKEQ. DNA for the CDR3: TGTGCCAGCAGCCCTAGGGGAGATACGCAGTATTTT. The encoded protein is CASSPRGDTQYF.

This rearrangement joins TRBV6-5 to TRBJ1-2; weak D call: TRBD1 (5 bases). The ends were cut back, 4 bases at V and 0 bases at J, with 12 bases in the middle. Per the germline V gene, CDR1 is MNHEY and CDR2 is SVGAGI. There are 15 residues in the CDR3. The chain's CDR3 is CASSSGREANYGYTF. In nucleotides, the CDR3 is TGTGCCAGCAGTTCGGGACGGGAAGCTAACTATGGCTACACCTTC.

V is TRBV13 and J is TRBJ2-5, with a possible D match to TRBD2 (6 bases). CDR3 length: 19 residues. Per germline, CDR1 PRHDT and CDR2 FYEKMQ (reference sequence). V was shortened by 5 bases and J by 1 base, with 26 bases between the two germline ends. CDR3 nucleotide sequence: TGTGCCAGCAGCCCCCGTCCTGGGAGTAGCGGAGTTTTCCAAGAGACCCAGTACTTC. Its protein product is CASSPRPGSSGVFQETQYF.